This paragraph covers one T cell receptor (beta chain) sequence. The antigen is not known. These data come from a study of post-analysis software for immune sequencing data. Study as a whole: Recorded subtypes: relapsing-remitting, secondary progressive, progressive-relapsing; some patients unannotated. Study findings and constraints: By F measure, strong co-clustering occurred among samples prepared in the same batch. Comparison of patients with controls showed about 5 TRBV segments more frequent in patients, TRBV5-6, TRBV5-1 and TRBV20-1 among them. Significantly lower normalized Chao1 diversity was found in patients with multiple sclerosis relative to controls.

This CDR3 region has 15 residues. The germline CDR1 and CDR2 sequences are LGHNA and YSLEER. V gave up 4 bases and J gave up 4 bases; unmatched junction bases: 8. Built from TCR beta cDNA, the libraries had unique molecular identifiers in them. T cells numbering about 0.95 to 10 million yielded roughly 500,000 cDNA molecules. TCRdb re-called the PCR reads through MiXCR, storing one row per CDR3 protein. Of hundreds of thousands of distinct CDR3 sequences listed, 59% are singletons. This TCR derives from a girl aged 2 to 10 with multiple sclerosis. Specimen: blood. The genes are TRBV4-3 and TRBJ1-2; TRBD1 matches 8 bases. The CDR3 reads CASSLSGQGFYGYTF. In nucleotides, the CDR3 is TGCGCCAGCAGCCTATCCGGACAGGGTTTCTATGGCTACACCTTC.